This T cell receptor beta chain appears in the sequencing data of a study of OX40 agonist ivuxolimab in advanced cancers. Study details: Patients received ivuxolimab, an agonistic anti-OX40 (CD134) antibody. Those treated in dose escalation had hepatocellular carcinoma, melanoma, renal cell cancer or head and neck cancer. Having had anti-PD-1, anti-PD-L1 or anti-CTLA-4 therapy before was allowed, and around 39% had some. Study outcomes and limitations: Clones of CD4+ and CD8+ blood T cells grew by week 6 at doses of 0.1 to 3.0 mg/kg.

As concerns this clone: The antigen is undetermined.

The length of the CDR3 is 12 residues. From germline, CDR1 is PRHDT and CDR2 FYEKMQ (reference sequence). V lost 5 bases and J lost 15, with 17 bases in between. This table comes from immunoSEQ multiplex PCR, and its TCRdb copy is limited to in-frame clones, with some not included. The sample lists 26,000 or so clones; less than 85% were seen once. The chain joins TRBV13 to TRBJ2-1, with D perhaps given as TRBD1 or TRBD2 (6 bases each). The material sequenced was CD4+ or CD8+ T cells sorted from blood, taken in a trial of the OX40 agonist ivuxolimab. The TCR was taken from an adult with an advanced solid tumor such as melanoma, head and neck, liver or kidney cancer. The DNA for the CDR3 is TGTGCCAGCAGCGGGTTGGAGGGGGGCATGTTCTTC. This sequence encodes CASSGLEGGMFF.